One sample yielded the 28 T cell receptor beta chains listed below, sequenced in a study of blood T cells in healthy people across ages. Through a sample-barcoded 5' primer and a J-beta primer mix, a second PCR was run for about 6 to 11 cycles. A single record per CDR3 protein comes from TCRdb applying MiXCR to the 5' RACE reads. This table holds about 780,000 distinct CDR3 sequences, about 42% found once. The sequenced material came from blood. The source is a man older than 75 in good health.

The chain links TRBV4-2 to TRBJ2-1; 10 bases line up with TRBD2. Germline trimming cut 4 bases from V and 5 bases from J; bases unmatched to any gene: 8. The germline gives CDR1 LGHNA, CDR2 YNFKEQ. CDR3 length: 16 amino acids. The CDR3 region is CASSPFEAGGNNEQFF. The DNA of the CDR3 is TGTGCCAGCAGCCCGTTTGAAGCGGGAGGGAACAATGAGCAGTTCTTC.

This clonotype occurred once. This sequence joins TRBV3-1 and TRBJ2-7; D possibly corresponds to TRBD1 (6 bases). Germline loops: CDR1 LGHDT, CDR2 YNNKEL (reference sequence). This CDR3 is built from 15 residues. Trimming removed 4 bases at V and 0 bases at J, with 13 bases between. CDR3 nucleotide sequence: TGTGCCAGCAGCCCGGCTAGGGGGAGCTCCTACGAGCAGTACTTC. Translation gives CASSPARGSSYEQYF.

This clonotype has just a few counts. The chain joins TRBV27 to TRBJ2-7, with TRBD1 matching 8 bases. V was clipped by 5 bases and J by 4 bases; unmatched bases: 7. In germline, CDR1 is MNHEY, CDR2 SMNVEV (reference sequence). The CDR3 is made up of 14 amino acids. The chain's CDR3 is CASSPGQANYEQYF. The DNA of the CDR3 is TGTGCCAGCAGTCCGGGACAGGCGAATTACGAGCAGTACTTC.

In this sample, this clonotype turned up a few times. The genes are TRBV7-2 and TRBJ2-7; the D call may be TRBD1 or TRBD2 (5 bases each). CDR1 SGHTA and CDR2 FQGNSA come from the germline V gene. Trimming took 10 bases from V and 4 from J, leaving 20 bases between them. This CDR3 has 14 residues. The chain's CDR3 is CATQDGGTSYEQYF. CDR3 nucleotide sequence: TGTGCCACCCAGGATGGGGGAACTAGTTACGAGCAGTACTTC.

The chain uses TRBV7-2 and TRBJ2-3; TRBD2 matches at 9 bases. V trimming: 1 base; J trimming: 5 bases; junction bases outside the gene matches: 4. The CDR3 covers 15 residues. In germline, CDR1 is SGHTA, CDR2 FQGNSA. The CDR3 nucleotides are TGTGCCAGCAGCTTAGTAGCGGGAGTGGAAGATACGCAGTATTTT. Its translation: CASSLVAGVEDTQYF.

The chain employs TRBV24-1 and TRBJ2-3; the match to TRBD2 covers 9 bases. Germline CDR1 reads KGHDR; CDR2 reads SFDVKD. Unmatched junction bases numbered 10, after V lost 3 bases and J lost 1 base. CDR3 length: 18 amino acids. The CDR3 here is CATSDPTLAGMGTDTQYF. The DNA of the CDR3 is TGTGCCACCAGTGATCCTACTCTAGCGGGGATGGGCACAGATACGCAGTATTTT.

The sample holds a few counts of this clonotype. The chain employs TRBV6-1 and TRBJ2-7, with a tentative D call TRBD1 (5 bases). The CDR3 sequence is 13 residues long. Trimming took off 9 bases at V and 2 bases at J, with 14 bases between the two ends. Germline assignment: CDR1 MNHNS and CDR2 SASEGT. The DNA of the CDR3 is TGTGCCAGTGCCCAAGACAGAGCCTACGAGCAGTACTTC. Its protein is CASAQDRAYEQYF.

The rearrangement uses TRBV29-1 and TRBJ2-7; 7 bases line up with TRBD1. The J segment lost 0 bases and the V segment lost 7 bases, leaving 9 bases of the junction unmatched. Germline CDR1 reads SQVTM; CDR2 reads ANQGSEA. This CDR3 region has 14 residues. CDR3 amino acids: CSAGDSFLSYEQYF. In DNA form, the CDR3 reads TGCAGCGCTGGGGACAGCTTCCTCTCCTACGAGCAGTACTTC.

This clonotype was detected only a few times. V and J are TRBV20-1 and TRBJ2-7; D is unclear. The V and J ends lost 3 bases and 2 bases respectively, with 11 bases between them. CDR1 is DFQATT, CDR2 SNEGSKA, per germline (reference sequence). The CDR3 runs 13 residues. The CDR3 DNA is TGCAGTGCTAGTCCACGGAATACCTACGAGCAGTACTTC. Residues: CSASPRNTYEQYF.

This chain links TRBV29-1 with TRBJ2-1; 12 bases are shared with TRBD2. With V trimmed by 6 bases and J by 14 bases, 5 bases remained unmatched. This CDR3 is built from 11 residues. Germline V gene sequence: CDR1 SQVTM, CDR2 ANQGSEA. The CDR3 DNA reads TGCAGCGTAAGACTAGCGGGAGTGGAGTTCTTC. Its protein is CSVRLAGVEFF.

Only a few counts were recorded for this clonotype. The chain couples TRBV30 to TRBJ2-1, with D possibly TRBD2 on 5 matching bases. The V gene lost 1 base and the J gene lost 7 bases, with 14 bases spanning the gap. Per the germline V gene, CDR1 is GTSNPN and CDR2 is SVGIG (reference sequence). The CDR3 extends over 14 amino acids. The CDR3 region has the DNA TGTGCCTGGAGTGGTACGAAGGGAGATAATGAGCAGTTCTTC. Translated, it gives CAWSGTKGDNEQFF. Full variable domain (missing parts from reference TRBV30 and TRBJ2-1): SQTIHQWPATLVQPVGSPLSLECTVEGTSNPNLYWYRQAAGRGLQLLFYSVGIGQISSEVPQNLSASRPQDRQFILSSKKLLLSDSGFYLCAWSGTKGDNEQFFGPGTRLTVL.

The chain is built from TRBV5-1 and TRBJ2-3; possible D gene TRBD2, 5 bases. The CDR3 runs 14 residues. V lost 3 bases, J lost 4 bases, and 12 bases lay in between. Germline V gives CDR1 SGHRS, CDR2 YFSETQ. CDR3 nucleotides: TGCGCCAGCAGCTCTGGAGGCCGGGCAGATACGCAGTATTTT. Translating gives CASSSGGRADTQYF.

To note about this clonotype: A read error may be the cause here, since a much bigger clone is one base away. The chain recombines TRBV9 with TRBJ2-1, with 7 bases that match TRBD2. Germline V gives CDR1 SGDLS, CDR2 YYNGEE. CDR3 length equals 17 residues. With 4 bases clipped from V and 5 bases from J, the junction kept 15 bases outside the gene matches. The CDR3 sequence: CASSLAIASGADNEQFF. The CDR3 DNA reads TGTGCCAGCAGCCTAGCTATAGCTAGCGGAGCCGACAATGAGCAGTTCTTC. Full variable domain (rest looked up from reference TRBV9 and TRBJ2-1): DSGVTQTPKHLITATGQRVTLRCSPRSGDLSVYWYQQSLDQGLQFLIQYYNGEERAKGNILERFSAQQFPDLHSELNLSSLELGDSALYFCASSLAIASGADNEQFFGPGTRLTVL.

This clonotype has only a few counts. The genes are TRBV28 and TRBJ1-6; TRBD1 agrees at 7 bases. Trimming at V came to 10 bases and at J to 3 bases, leaving 12 bases not matched to a gene. CDR1 is MDHEN, CDR2 SYDVKM, per germline. CDR3 length: 16 residues. The CDR3 loop reads CATKPVQGNYNSPLHF. CDR3 DNA sequence: TGTGCCACCAAACCGGTACAGGGGAACTATAATTCACCCCTCCACTTT.

The sample holds many counts of this clonotype. The V call is TRBV28, the J call TRBJ2-7, with TRBD1 identical over 9 bases. There are 15 residues in the CDR3. Germline CDR1 reads MDHEN; CDR2 reads SYDVKM. Losses at the gene ends were 5 bases for V and 2 bases for J; bases not matched to a gene: 7. CDR3 DNA: TGTGCCAGCAGTCCTGAGACAGGGGGTACCTACGAGCAGTACTTC. Its translation is CASSPETGGTYEQYF.

This clonotype was found a few times. This sequence joins TRBV4-1 and TRBJ1-2; D uncertain. Per germline, CDR1 MGHRA and CDR2 YSYEKL. CDR3 size: 13 residues. The ends were cut back, 0 bases at V and 7 bases at J, with 9 bases in the middle. The CDR3 DNA reads as TGCGCCAGCAGCCAAGATGTGGACGCTGGCTACACCTTC. It encodes CASSQDVDAGYTF.

The chain joins TRBV4-3 to TRBJ2-7; no definite D call. Germline lookup yields CDR1 LGHNA and CDR2 YSLEER. The CDR3 runs 16 residues. V was shortened by 4 bases and J by 3 bases, with 19 bases between the two germline ends. The CDR3 sequence: CASSLSTGRLIYEQYF. For the CDR3, the DNA is TGCGCCAGCAGCCTGAGTACCGGACGGCTGATCTACGAGCAGTACTTC.

The CDR3 is CSADAGTSHSLEQYF. CDR3 in DNA: TGCAGTGCTGACGCCGGGACTAGTCATAGTCTTGAGCAGTACTTC. The chain joins TRBV20-1 to TRBJ2-5, with 8 positions matching TRBD2. The CDR3 has 15 amino acids. V dropped 5 bases and J dropped 11; count of bases not matched to a gene: 19. In germline, CDR1 is DFQATT, CDR2 SNEGSKA (reference sequence).

This clonotype has a single count. A much more abundant neighbour one base away suggests this may be a read error. The chain has TRBV7-6 and TRBJ1-4, with 7 nucleotides matching TRBD1. The CDR3 loop spans 16 amino acids. Germline V gene data show CDR1 as SGHVS and CDR2 as FNYEAQ. The V and J ends lost 3 bases and 6 bases, in that order; junction bases with no gene match: 10. CDR3 sequence reads: CASSFDQGVGDEKLFF. The CDR3 bases are TGTGCCAGCAGCTTTGACCAGGGGGTAGGAGATGAAAAACTGTTTTTT.

This clonotype was counted only a few times. The chain recombines TRBV10-3 with TRBJ2-2; D is undetermined. V gave up 3 bases and J gave up 4 bases, with 12 bases separating them. Germline assignment: CDR1 ENHRY and CDR2 SYGVKD. The CDR3 has 15 residues. The CDR3 loop is CAISDAARGTGELFF. Here the CDR3 DNA reads TGTGCCATCAGTGATGCGGCTAGAGGCACCGGGGAGCTGTTTTTT.

V and J are TRBV6-1 and TRBJ1-1, with D perhaps TRBD1 (5 bases). The germline V gene encodes CDR1 MNHNS and CDR2 SASEGT. The CDR3 is 11 amino acids. Trimming stripped 5 bases from V and 7 bases from J, with 8 bases between. This CDR3 reads CASSWDGEAFF. CDR3 bases: TGTGCCAGCAGTTGGGACGGTGAAGCTTTCTTT.

V usage is TRBV20-1 and J usage is TRBJ2-3, with 11 positions matching TRBD2. Looked up from germline, CDR1 is DFQATT and CDR2 is SNEGSKA (reference sequence). CDR3 size: 15 residues. The ends lost 0 bases at V and 2 bases at J; junction bases unmatched: 1. Here the CDR3 reads CSARELAGDTDTQYF. The CDR3 region has the DNA TGCAGTGCTAGAGAACTAGCGGGGGACACAGATACGCAGTATTTT.

The chain carries TRBV27 and TRBJ2-7, with a tentative D call TRBD2 (5 bases). The DNA end is a closer match to TRBJ2-5, so the J assignment may be wrong. Germline V lookup: CDR1 MNHEY, CDR2 SMNVEV (reference sequence). The CDR3 extends over 15 amino acids. CDR3 residues: CASSLTSFDQETQYF. In DNA, the CDR3 is TGTGCCAGCAGCCTCACTAGTTTTGACCAAGAGACCCAGTACTTC.

Only a few counts were recorded for this clonotype. The chain combines TRBV7-2 with TRBJ2-3, with TRBD2 matching 10 bases. J was trimmed by 4 bases and V by 2 bases; bases with no gene match: 3. The CDR3 has 15 amino acids. Germline CDR1 is SGHTA and CDR2 is FQGNSA. In DNA form, the CDR3 reads TGTGCCAGCAGCTTACTAGCGGGAGACTCAGATACGCAGTATTTT. Translated, it gives CASSLLAGDSDTQYF.

As to this clonotype: Just one base apart from a much larger clone, this may be a read error. V usage is TRBV5-1 and J usage is TRBJ1-2; D is undetermined. CDR3 length equals 13 residues. The germline gives CDR1 SGHRS, CDR2 YFSETQ. In DNA, the CDR3 is TGCGCCAGCAGCTTGGGAGCTAACTATGGCCACACCTTC. This sequence encodes CASSLGANYGHTF. Drawing the rest from reference TRBV5-1 and TRBJ1-2, the complete variable domain is KAGVTQTPRYLIKTRGQQVTLSCSPISGHRSVSWYQQTPGQGLQFLFEYFSETQRNKGNFPGRFSGRQFSNSRSEMNVSTLELGDSALYLCASSLGANYGHTFGSGTRLTVV.

The sample holds a few counts of this clonotype. The rearrangement joins TRBV6-8 to TRBJ2-7, with D possibly called TRBD1 or TRBD2 (5 bases each). The CDR3 runs 14 residues. The germline gives CDR1 MNHGY, CDR2 SAAAGT. The V and J ends lost 6 bases and 0 bases respectively, with 12 bases between them. Here the CDR3 DNA reads TGTGCCAGCAGAGAACCAGGGAGCTCCTACGAGCAGTACTTC. Translating it yields CASREPGSSYEQYF.

The chain employs TRBV5-1 and TRBJ2-5; D not certain. CDR1 and CDR2 (germline): SGHRS, YFSETQ. The CDR3 is made up of 14 amino acids. The V gene lost 3 bases and the J gene lost 2 bases, with 11 bases spanning the gap. The CDR3 here is CASSWASLQETQYF. In DNA, the CDR3 is TGCGCCAGCAGCTGGGCGAGTTTACAAGAGACCCAGTACTTC.

This chain links TRBV7-2 with TRBJ1-2; 12 bases map to TRBD1. From germline, CDR1 is SGHTA and CDR2 FQGNSA. The CDR3 runs 17 residues. Losses at the gene ends were 5 bases for V and 0 bases for J; bases not matched to a gene: 7. As DNA, the CDR3 is TGTGCCAGCAGCCCGGGGACAGGGGGCTATACTAACTATGGCTACACCTTC. Translated: CASSPGTGGYTNYGYTF.